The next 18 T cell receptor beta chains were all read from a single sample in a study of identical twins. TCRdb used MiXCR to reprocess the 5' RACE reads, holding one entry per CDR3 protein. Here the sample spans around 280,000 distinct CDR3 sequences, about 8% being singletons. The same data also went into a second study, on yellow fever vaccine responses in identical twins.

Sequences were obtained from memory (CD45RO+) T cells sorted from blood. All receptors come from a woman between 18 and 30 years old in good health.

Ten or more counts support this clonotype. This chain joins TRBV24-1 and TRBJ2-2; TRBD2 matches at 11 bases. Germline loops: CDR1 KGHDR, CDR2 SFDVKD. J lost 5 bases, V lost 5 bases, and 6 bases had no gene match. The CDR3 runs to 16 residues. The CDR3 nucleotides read TGTGCCACCAGTGTAACAGGACTAGCGGGTACCGGGGAGCTGTTTTTT. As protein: CATSVTGLAGTGELFF.

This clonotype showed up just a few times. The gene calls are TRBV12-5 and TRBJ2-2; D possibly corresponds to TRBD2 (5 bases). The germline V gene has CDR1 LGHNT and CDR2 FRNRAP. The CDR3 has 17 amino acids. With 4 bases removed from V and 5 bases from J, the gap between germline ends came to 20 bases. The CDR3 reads CASGSMSTARGTGELFF. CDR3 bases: TGTGCTAGTGGTTCCATGTCGACCGCTCGCGGGACCGGGGAGCTGTTTTTT.

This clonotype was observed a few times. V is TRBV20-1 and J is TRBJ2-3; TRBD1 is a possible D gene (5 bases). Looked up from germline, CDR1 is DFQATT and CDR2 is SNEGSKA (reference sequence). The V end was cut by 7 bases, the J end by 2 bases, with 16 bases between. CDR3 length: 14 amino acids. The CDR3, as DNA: TGCAGTGGGGCAGGGCACTCTCTCACAGATACGCAGTATTTT. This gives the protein CSGAGHSLTDTQYF.

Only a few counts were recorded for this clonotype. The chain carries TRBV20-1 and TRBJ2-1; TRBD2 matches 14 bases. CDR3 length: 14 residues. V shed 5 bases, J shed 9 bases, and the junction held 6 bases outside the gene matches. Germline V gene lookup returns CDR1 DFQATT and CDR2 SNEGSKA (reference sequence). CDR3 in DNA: TGCAGTGCTCCCAGACTAGCGGGAGGGGCTGAGCAGTTCTTC. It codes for CSAPRLAGGAEQFF.

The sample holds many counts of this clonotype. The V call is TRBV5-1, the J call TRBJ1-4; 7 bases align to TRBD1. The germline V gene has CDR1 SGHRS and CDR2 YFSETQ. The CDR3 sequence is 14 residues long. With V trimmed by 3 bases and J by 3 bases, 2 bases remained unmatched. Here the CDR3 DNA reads TGCGCCAGCAGCTCGGGACAGCCTAATGAAAAACTGTTTTTT. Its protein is CASSSGQPNEKLFF.

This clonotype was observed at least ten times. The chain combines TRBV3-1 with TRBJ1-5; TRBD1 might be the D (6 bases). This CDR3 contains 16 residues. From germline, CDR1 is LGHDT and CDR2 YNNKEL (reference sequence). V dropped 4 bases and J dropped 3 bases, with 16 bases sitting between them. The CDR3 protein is CASSRSTDRSNQPQHF. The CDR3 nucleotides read TGTGCCAGCAGCCGGAGTACGGACAGATCCAATCAGCCCCAGCATTTT.

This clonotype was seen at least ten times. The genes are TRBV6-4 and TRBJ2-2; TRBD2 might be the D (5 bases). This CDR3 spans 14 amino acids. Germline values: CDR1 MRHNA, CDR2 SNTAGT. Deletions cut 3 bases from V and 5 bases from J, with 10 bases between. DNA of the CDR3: TGTGCCAGCAGTGAACGGGGTGCAACCGGGGAGCTGTTTTTT. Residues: CASSERGATGELFF.

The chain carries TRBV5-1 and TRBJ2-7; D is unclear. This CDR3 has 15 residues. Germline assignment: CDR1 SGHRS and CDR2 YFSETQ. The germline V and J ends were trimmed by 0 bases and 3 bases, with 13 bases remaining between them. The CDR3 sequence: CASSLAVTTVYEQYF. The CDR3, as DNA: TGCGCCAGCAGCTTGGCCGTAACTACCGTCTACGAGCAGTACTTC.

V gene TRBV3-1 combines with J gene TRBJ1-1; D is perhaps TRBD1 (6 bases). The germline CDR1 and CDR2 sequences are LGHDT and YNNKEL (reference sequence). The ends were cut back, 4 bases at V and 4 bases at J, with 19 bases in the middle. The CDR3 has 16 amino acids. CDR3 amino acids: CASSPNVGGRGTEAFF. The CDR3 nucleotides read TGTGCCAGCAGCCCGAATGTTGGGGGGCGCGGCACTGAAGCTTTCTTT.

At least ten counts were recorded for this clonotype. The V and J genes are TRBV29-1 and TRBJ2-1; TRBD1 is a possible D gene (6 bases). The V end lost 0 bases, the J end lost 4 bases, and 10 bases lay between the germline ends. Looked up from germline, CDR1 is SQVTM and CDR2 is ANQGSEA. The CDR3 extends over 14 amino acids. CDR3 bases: TGCAGCGTTGAAGAAGGGCAGGGGTACAATGAGCAGTTCTTC. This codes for CSVEEGQGYNEQFF.

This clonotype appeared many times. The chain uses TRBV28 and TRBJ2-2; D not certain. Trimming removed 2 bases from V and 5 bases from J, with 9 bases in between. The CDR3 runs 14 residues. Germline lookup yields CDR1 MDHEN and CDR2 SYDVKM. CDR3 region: CASSLPSLTGELFF. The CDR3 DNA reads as TGTGCCAGCAGTTTACCGTCTCTAACCGGGGAGCTGTTTTTT.

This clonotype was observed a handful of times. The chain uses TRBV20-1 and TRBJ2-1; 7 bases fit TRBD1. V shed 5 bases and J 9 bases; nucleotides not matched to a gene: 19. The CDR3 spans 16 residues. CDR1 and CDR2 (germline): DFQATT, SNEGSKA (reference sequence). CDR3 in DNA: TGCAGTGCTGGGGTCGGAGAGGGGGCGCATCCGTTTGAGCAGTTCTTC. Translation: CSAGVGEGAHPFEQFF.

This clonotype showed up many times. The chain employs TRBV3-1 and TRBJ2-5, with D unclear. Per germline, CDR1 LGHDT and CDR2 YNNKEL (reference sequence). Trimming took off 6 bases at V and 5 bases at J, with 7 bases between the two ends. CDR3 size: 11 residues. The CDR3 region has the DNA TGTGCCAGCAGGCGCCGGGAGACCCAGTACTTC. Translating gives CASRRRETQYF.

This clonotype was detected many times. The CDR3 is CSARTEGEQYV. As DNA, the CDR3 is TGCAGCGCCAGGACGGAGGGGGAGCAGTACGTC. This rearrangement joins TRBV29-1 to TRBJ2-7; tentatively, D is TRBD2 (6 bases). Trimming took 7 bases from V and 7 from J, leaving 14 bases between them. Looked up from germline, CDR1 is SQVTM and CDR2 is ANQGSEA. The CDR3 covers 11 residues.

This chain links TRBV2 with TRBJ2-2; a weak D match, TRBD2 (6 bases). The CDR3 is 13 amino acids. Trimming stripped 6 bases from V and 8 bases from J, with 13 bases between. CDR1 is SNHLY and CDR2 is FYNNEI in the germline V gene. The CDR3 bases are TGTGCCAGCAGGGGGACTCGCAAAGGGGAGCTGTTTTTT. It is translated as CASRGTRKGELFF. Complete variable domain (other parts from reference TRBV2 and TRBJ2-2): EPEVTQTPSHQVTQMGQEVILRCVPISNHLYFYWYRQILGQKVEFLVSFYNNEISEKSEIFDDQFSVERPDGSNFTLKIRSTKLEDSAMYFCASRGTRKGELFFGEGSRLTVL.

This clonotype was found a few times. The chain's CDR3 is CASSPGPIYEQYF. CDR3 bases: TGTGCCAGCAGTCCCGGACCTATCTACGAGCAGTACTTC. The chain employs TRBV2 and TRBJ2-7; the D is unclear. V gave up 5 bases and J gave up 3 bases, with 11 bases separating them. The CDR3 length is 13 residues. From germline, CDR1 is SNHLY and CDR2 FYNNEI. Together with reference TRBV2 and TRBJ2-7, the CDR3 gives the full variable domain: EPEVTQTPSHQVTQMGQEVILRCVPISNHLYFYWYRQILGQKVEFLVSFYNNEISEKSEIFDDQFSVERPDGSNFTLKIRSTKLEDSAMYFCASSPGPIYEQYFGPGTRLTVT.

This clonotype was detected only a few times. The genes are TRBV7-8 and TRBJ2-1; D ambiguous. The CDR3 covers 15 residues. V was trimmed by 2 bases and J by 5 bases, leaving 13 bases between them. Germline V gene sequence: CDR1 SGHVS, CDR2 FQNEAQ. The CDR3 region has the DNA TGTGCCAGCAGCTTATGGCGCGACGGTCACAATGAGCAGTTCTTC. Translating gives CASSLWRDGHNEQFF.

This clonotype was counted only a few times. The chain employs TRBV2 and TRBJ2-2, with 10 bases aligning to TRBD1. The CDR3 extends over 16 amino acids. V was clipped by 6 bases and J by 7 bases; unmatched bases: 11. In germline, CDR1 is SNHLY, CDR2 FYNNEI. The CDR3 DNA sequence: TGTGCCAGCAGGACAGGGGGCGTAACGTACGGCGGGGAGCTGTTTTTT. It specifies CASRTGGVTYGGELFF. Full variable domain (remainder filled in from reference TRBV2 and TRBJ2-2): EPEVTQTPSHQVTQMGQEVILRCVPISNHLYFYWYRQILGQKVEFLVSFYNNEISEKSEIFDDQFSVERPDGSNFTLKIRSTKLEDSAMYFCASRTGGVTYGGELFFGEGSRLTVL.